This paragraph reports one T cell receptor (beta chain). Its specificity is unknown. V lost 7 bases and J 9 bases, leaving 13 bases between the germline ends. The CDR3 consists of 12 residues. Germline assignment: CDR1 MNHEY and CDR2 SMNVEV (reference sequence). PCR involved 60 Vbeta and 13 Jbeta primers. In the original processing: An analysis performed later counted about 80 million unique TCR beta chains (approximately 10 million of them shared). Sequencing used immunoSEQ multiplex PCR; TCRdb keeps in-frame clones, though not all of them. V, J and clone size reflect that table, while D and trimming were determined from the DNA. The sample lists approximately 89,000 clones, about 75% occurring once. The data stem from a study of cytomegalovirus exposure and HLA in healthy donors. Whole-study results and caveats: Rates of TCR association differed by HLA locus in a later analysis, with DRB1 highest and HLA-C lowest. Clonal expansion, a later analysis showed, was greater in HLA-associated TCR beta chains than in equally common others. A later analysis linked a missense DCLRE1C variant to TCR beta V- and J-gene trimming.

This receptor was taken from a man aged 25-40 years in good health and CMV-seropositive. The J gene is TRBJ2-4, the V gene TRBV27, with D possibly being TRBD2 (5 bases). Sequenced sample: PBMCs. This CDR3 reads CASTPTNGIQYF. The CDR3 DNA reads TGTGCCAGCACTCCGACTAATGGCATTCAGTACTTC.